This is a list of T cell receptor beta chains from one sample in a study of regulatory T cells in long-lasting Graves disease. From the multiplex PCR reads, TCRdb called clonotypes with MiXCR, one entry per CDR3 protein. The top ten hold under 20% of the sample, which has about 620,000 distinct CDR3 sequences, approximately 15% seen once. The same sample was also studied in work on T cells in Graves' hyperthyroidism and ophthalmopathy.

Sample: peripheral blood mononuclear cells (PBMCs), taken at new diagnosis, from a patient treated with antithyroid drugs. The source of these receptors is a woman aged 25 to 39 with Graves disease. The CDR3 runs from the conserved cysteine through the conserved F or W. The D gene is left open where the match is weak. Size tells how often a clone was seen (once, few, many) or the class of an expanded clone, and some rows leave it out.

TRBJ2-6 | many | NA | TRBV12-3/TRBV12-4 | CASRPGAGSGANVLTF | TGTGCCAGCAGACCGGGGGCTGGTTCTGGGGCCAACGTCCTGACTTTC
TRBJ1-2 | NA | NA | TRBV30 | CAWSTWTRRIGGYTF | TGTGCCTGGAGTACCTGGACCCGGAGAATAGGAGGCTACACCTTC
TRBJ2-1 | NA | TRBD2 | TRBV10-3 | CAISESGDYDNEQFF | TGTGCCATCAGTGAGTCTGGGGACTACGACAATGAGCAGTTCTTC
TRBJ2-1 | NA | TRBD2 | TRBV28 | CASSLVLAGRDEQFF | TGTGCCAGCAGCCTCGTTCTAGCGGGCCGGGATGAGCAGTTCTTC
TRBJ1-5 | many | NA | TRBV6-2/TRBV6-3 | CASSYSVNQPQHF | TGTGCCAGCAGCTACTCGGTGAATCAGCCCCAGCATTTT
TRBJ2-3 | few | NA | TRBV3-1 | CASSQVEAIDTDTQYF | TGTGCCAGCAGCCAAGTGGAGGCTATAGACACAGATACGCAGTATTTT
TRBJ2-1 | NA | NA | TRBV6-2/TRBV6-3 | CASSYTAGLEQFF | TGTGCCAGCAGTTACACAGCCGGACTAGAGCAGTTCTTC
TRBJ2-1 | many | TRBD1 | TRBV7-9 | CASSLVAGGNEQFF | TGTGCCAGCAGCTTAGTGGCAGGGGGCAATGAGCAGTTCTTC
TRBJ1-2 | many | TRBD1 | TRBV28 | CASSYPPRQGRGGYTF | TGTGCCAGCAGTTACCCCCCGAGACAGGGCCGAGGTGGCTACACCTTC
TRBJ1-4 | many | NA | TRBV28 | CASSLASGGEKLFF | TGTGCCAGCAGTTTGGCCAGCGGGGGGGAAAAACTGTTTTTT
TRBJ2-5 | few | NA | TRBV25-1 | CASHREETQYF | TGTGCCAGCCACAGGGAGGAGACCCAGTACTTC
TRBJ1-5 | many | NA | TRBV20-1 | CSARDLSQAWGRPQHF | TGCAGTGCTAGAGATCTTTCGCAGGCTTGGGGGAGGCCCCAGCATTTT
TRBJ1-1 | NA | TRBD1 | TRBV9 | CASSPGQGWSRTEAFF | TGTGCCAGCAGCCCGGGACAGGGTTGGTCGAGAACTGAAGCTTTCTTT
TRBJ2-2 | NA | NA | TRBV30 | CAWSAQASTGELFF | TGTGCCTGGAGTGCCCAGGCTTCCACCGGGGAGCTGTTTTTT
TRBJ1-2 | many | TRBD1 | TRBV12-3/TRBV12-4 | CASSSSTGVGYGYTF | TGTGCCAGCAGTTCCTCTACAGGGGTCGGATATGGCTACACCTTC
TRBJ1-1 | many | NA | TRBV7-2 | CASSLWVGDTEAFF | TGTGCCAGCAGCTTATGGGTCGGGGACACTGAAGCTTTCTTT
TRBJ1-4 | NA | NA | TRBV2 | CASKLGDRAIPNEKLFF | TGTGCCAGCAAATTAGGAGACAGAGCTATACCTAATGAAAAACTGTTTTTT
TRBJ2-1 | NA | TRBD2 | TRBV12-3/TRBV12-4 | CASSLSSGRATEQFF | TGTGCCAGCAGTTTGTCTAGCGGGAGGGCCACTGAGCAGTTCTTC
TRBJ2-7 | many | NA | TRBV2 | CASSGNTAYEQYF | TGTGCCAGCAGTGGAAACACTGCCTACGAGCAGTACTTC
TRBJ2-5 | few | TRBD1 | TRBV28 | CASRDTGGVQETQYF | TGTGCCAGCAGGGATACAGGGGGCGTCCAAGAGACCCAGTACTTC
TRBJ2-1 | many | NA | TRBV7-2 | CASSSPGEKYNEQFF | TGTGCCAGCAGCTCCCCAGGCGAGAAGTACAATGAGCAGTTCTTC
TRBJ1-2 | few | NA | TRBV5-1 | CASSQPEGYGYTF | TGCGCCAGCAGCCAACCCGAGGGCTATGGCTACACCTTC
TRBJ1-5 | many | TRBD1 | TRBV12-3/TRBV12-4 | CASTRDRLSNQPQHF | TGTGCCAGCACCCGGGACAGGCTAAGCAATCAGCCCCAGCATTTT
TRBJ1-2 | many | TRBD1 | TRBV20-1 | CSASPSGTGDGYTF | TGCAGTGCTTCCCCCTCCGGGACAGGGGATGGCTACACCTTC
TRBJ1-1 | NA | TRBD1 | TRBV19 | CASNNLGQGLNTEAFF | TGTGCCAGTAACAACCTGGGACAGGGCCTGAACACTGAAGCTTTCTTT
TRBJ1-4 | many | NA | TRBV4-1 | CASSSRGGHEKLFF | TGCGCCAGCAGCTCCCGCGGGGGCCATGAAAAACTGTTTTTT
TRBJ2-1 | few | NA | TRBV20-1 | CSARDHGGNLLSDEQFF | TGCAGTGCTAGAGATCACGGCGGGAACCTCTTATCGGATGAGCAGTTCTTC
TRBJ1-5 | many | TRBD1 | TRBV12-3/TRBV12-4 | CASSRFTLIRQGGQPQHF | TGTGCCAGCAGCCGTTTTACCCTAATTAGACAGGGTGGTCAGCCCCAGCATTTT
TRBJ2-7 | NA | TRBD1 | TRBV5-1 | CASGAGTVPNEQYF | TGCGCCAGCGGCGCCGGGACAGTACCTAACGAGCAGTACTTC
TRBJ2-2 | many | NA | TRBV7-8 | CASKEGGYTGELFF | TGTGCCAGCAAAGAGGGAGGATACACCGGGGAGCTGTTTTTT
TRBJ2-5 | many | TRBD1 | TRBV12-3/TRBV12-4 | CASSIPGQWETQYF | TGTGCCAGCAGCATTCCGGGACAGTGGGAGACCCAGTACTTC
TRBJ1-1 | many | NA | TRBV6-1 | CASSEQTNTEAFF | TGTGCCAGCAGTGAACAGACGAACACTGAAGCTTTCTTT
TRBJ2-7 | many | NA | TRBV28 | CASSPGTTYEQYF | TGTGCCAGCAGCCCTGGAACGACCTACGAGCAGTACTTC
TRBJ1-5 | many | NA | TRBV5-6 | CASSVTGPGSNQPQHF | TGTGCCAGCAGCGTCACAGGGCCGGGGAGCAATCAGCCCCAGCATTTT
TRBJ2-3 | many | NA | TRBV2 | CASVGVLTDTQYF | TGTGCCAGCGTGGGGGTTCTCACAGATACGCAGTATTTT
TRBJ2-7 | many | TRBD1 | TRBV28 | CASKGTASAYEQYF | TGTGCCAGCAAGGGGACAGCTTCAGCCTACGAGCAGTACTTC
TRBJ2-7 | NA | NA | TRBV27 | CASSVSPRDSYEQYF | TGTGCCAGCAGTGTCAGCCCCCGGGACTCTTACGAGCAGTACTTC
TRBJ2-1 | few | TRBD2 | TRBV4-2 | CASSPRLAGDNEQFF | TGTGCCAGCAGCCCCAGACTAGCGGGCGACAATGAGCAGTTCTTC
TRBJ2-2 | NA | NA | TRBV3-1 | CASKVGAGELFF | TGTGCCAGCAAAGTAGGGGCCGGGGAGCTGTTTTTT
TRBJ1-1 | many | NA | TRBV24-1 | CATSDQDYTEAFF | TGTGCCACCAGTGACCAGGACTACACTGAAGCTTTCTTT
TRBJ2-5 | many | NA | TRBV20-1 | CSARDLAGGWMSQYF | TGCAGTGCTAGAGATCTGGCAGGCGGTTGGATGTCCCAGTACTTC
TRBJ2-2 | NA | NA | TRBV28 | CATLTENTGELFF | TGTGCCACACTCACAGAGAACACCGGGGAGCTGTTTTTT
TRBJ1-4 | many | NA | TRBV6-1 | CASSPGLEAEKLFF | TGTGCCAGCAGTCCCGGGCTCGAGGCTGAAAAACTGTTTTTT
TRBJ2-3 | few | NA | TRBV27 | CASSFQPYTDTQYF | TGTGCCAGCAGTTTCCAACCCTACACAGATACGCAGTATTTT
TRBJ1-5 | few | TRBD1 | TRBV7-2 | CASSGNRGQPQHF | TGTGCCAGCAGCGGAAACAGGGGTCAGCCCCAGCATTTT
TRBJ2-7 | many | NA | TRBV29-1 | CSVFQYEQYF | TGCAGCGTTTTCCAGTACGAGCAGTACTTC
TRBJ1-5 | NA | NA | TRBV28 | CASSQVVGSSSYEQYFGPGQPQHF | NA
TRBJ2-1 | many | TRBD2 | TRBV5-1 | CASSLVASGSHEQFF | TGCGCCAGCAGCTTGGTCGCTAGCGGGAGTCATGAGCAGTTCTTC